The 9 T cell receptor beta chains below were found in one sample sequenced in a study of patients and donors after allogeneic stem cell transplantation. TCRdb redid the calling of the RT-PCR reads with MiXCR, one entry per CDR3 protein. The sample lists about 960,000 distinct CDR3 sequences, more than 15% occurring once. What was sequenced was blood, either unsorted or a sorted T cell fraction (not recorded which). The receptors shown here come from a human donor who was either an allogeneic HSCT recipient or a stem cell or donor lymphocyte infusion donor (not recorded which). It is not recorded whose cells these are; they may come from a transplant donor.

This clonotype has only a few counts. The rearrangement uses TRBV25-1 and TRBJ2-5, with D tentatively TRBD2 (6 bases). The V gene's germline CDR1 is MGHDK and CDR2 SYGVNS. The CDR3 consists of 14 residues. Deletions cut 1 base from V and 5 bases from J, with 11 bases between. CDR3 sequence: CASSEWKGRETQYF. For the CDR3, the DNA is TGTGCCAGCAGTGAATGGAAAGGGAGGGAGACCCAGTACTTC.

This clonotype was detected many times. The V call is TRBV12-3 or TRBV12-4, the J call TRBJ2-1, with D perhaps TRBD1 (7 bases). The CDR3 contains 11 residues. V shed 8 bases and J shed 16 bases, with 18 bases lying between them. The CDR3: CASVGGTVTFF. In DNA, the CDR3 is TGTGCCAGCGTTGGGGGGACAGTGACCTTCTTC.

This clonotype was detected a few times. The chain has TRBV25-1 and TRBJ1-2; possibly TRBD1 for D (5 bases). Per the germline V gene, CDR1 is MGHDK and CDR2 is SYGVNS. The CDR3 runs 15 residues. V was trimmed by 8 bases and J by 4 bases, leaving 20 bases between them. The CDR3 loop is CASGTGLEALYGYTF. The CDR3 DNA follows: TGTGCCAGCGGTACGGGACTGGAAGCCCTCTATGGCTACACCTTC.

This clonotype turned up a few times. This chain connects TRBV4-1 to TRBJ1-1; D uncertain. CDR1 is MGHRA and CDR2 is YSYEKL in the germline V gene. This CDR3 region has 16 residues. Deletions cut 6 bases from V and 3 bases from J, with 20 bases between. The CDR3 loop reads CASRAVAHKVDTEAFF. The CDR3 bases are TGCGCCAGCAGGGCCGTAGCACACAAAGTAGACACTGAAGCTTTCTTT.

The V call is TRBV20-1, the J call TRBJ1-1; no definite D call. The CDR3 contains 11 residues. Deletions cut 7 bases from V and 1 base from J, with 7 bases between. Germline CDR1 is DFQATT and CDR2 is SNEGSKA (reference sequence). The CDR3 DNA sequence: TGCAGTGTCCGACCGAACACTGAAGCTTTCTTT. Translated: CSVRPNTEAFF.

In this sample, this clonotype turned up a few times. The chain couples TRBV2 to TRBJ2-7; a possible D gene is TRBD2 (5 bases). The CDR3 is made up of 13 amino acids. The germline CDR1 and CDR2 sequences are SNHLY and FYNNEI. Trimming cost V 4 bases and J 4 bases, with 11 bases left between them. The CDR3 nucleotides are TGTGCCAGCAGTGTCGGGATTCCTTACGAGCAGTACTTC. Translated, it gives CASSVGIPYEQYF.

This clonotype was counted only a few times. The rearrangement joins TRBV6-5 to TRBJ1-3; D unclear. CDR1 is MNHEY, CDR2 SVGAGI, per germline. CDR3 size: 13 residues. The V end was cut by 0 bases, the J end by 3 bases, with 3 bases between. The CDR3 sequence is CASSYSNGNTIYF. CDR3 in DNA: TGTGCCAGCAGTTACTCGAATGGAAACACCATATATTTT.

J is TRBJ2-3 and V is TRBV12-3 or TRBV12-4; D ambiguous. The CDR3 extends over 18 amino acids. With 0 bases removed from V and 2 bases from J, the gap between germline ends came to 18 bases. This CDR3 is CASSLAFSRTTITDTQYF. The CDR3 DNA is TGTGCCAGCAGTTTAGCTTTTAGTCGCACCACCATCACAGATACGCAGTATTTT.

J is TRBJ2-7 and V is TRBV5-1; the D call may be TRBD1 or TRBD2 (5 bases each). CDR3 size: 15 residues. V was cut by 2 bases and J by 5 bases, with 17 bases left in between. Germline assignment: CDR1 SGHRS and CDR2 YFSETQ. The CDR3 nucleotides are TGCGCCAGCAGCTTCGGGGCCACTCGGCCCGACGAGCAGTACTTC. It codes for CASSFGATRPDEQYF.